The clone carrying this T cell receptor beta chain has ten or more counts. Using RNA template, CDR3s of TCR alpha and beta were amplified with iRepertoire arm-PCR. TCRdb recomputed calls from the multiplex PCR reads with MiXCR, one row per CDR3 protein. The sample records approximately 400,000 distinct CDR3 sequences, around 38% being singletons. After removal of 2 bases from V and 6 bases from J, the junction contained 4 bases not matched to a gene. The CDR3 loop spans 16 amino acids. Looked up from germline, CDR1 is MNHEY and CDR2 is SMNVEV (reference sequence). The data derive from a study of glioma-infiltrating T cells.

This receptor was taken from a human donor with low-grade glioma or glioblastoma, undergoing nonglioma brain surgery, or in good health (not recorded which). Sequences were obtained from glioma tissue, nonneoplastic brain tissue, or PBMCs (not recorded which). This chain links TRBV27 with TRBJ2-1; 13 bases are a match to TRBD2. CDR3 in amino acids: CASSLGTSGRVNEQFF. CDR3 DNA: TGTGCCAGCAGTTTAGGTACTAGCGGGAGGGTCAATGAGCAGTTCTTC.